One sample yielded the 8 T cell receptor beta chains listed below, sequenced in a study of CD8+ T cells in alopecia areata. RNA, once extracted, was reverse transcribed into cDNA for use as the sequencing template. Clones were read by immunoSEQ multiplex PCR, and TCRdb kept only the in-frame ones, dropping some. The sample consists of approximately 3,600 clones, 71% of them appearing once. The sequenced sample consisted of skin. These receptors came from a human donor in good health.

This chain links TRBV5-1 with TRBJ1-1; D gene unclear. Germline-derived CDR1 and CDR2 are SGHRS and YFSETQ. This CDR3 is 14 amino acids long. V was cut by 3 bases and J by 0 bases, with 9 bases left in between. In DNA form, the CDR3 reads TGCGCCAGCAGCTCCGGACGGATGAACACTGAAGCTTTCTTT. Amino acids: CASSSGRMNTEAFF.

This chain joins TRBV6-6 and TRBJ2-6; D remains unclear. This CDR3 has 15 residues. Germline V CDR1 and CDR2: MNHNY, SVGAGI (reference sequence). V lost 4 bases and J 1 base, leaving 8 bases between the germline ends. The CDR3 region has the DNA TGTGCCAGCAGTTGGGCCCAATCTGGGGCCAACGTCCTGACTTTC. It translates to CASSWAQSGANVLTF.

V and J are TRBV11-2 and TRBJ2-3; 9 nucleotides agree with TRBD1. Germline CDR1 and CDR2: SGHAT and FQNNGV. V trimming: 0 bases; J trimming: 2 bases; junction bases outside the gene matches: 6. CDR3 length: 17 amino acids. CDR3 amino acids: CASSLDWDRVFTDTQYF. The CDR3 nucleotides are TGTGCCAGCAGCTTAGACTGGGACAGGGTTTTCACAGATACGCAGTATTTT. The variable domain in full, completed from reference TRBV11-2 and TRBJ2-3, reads EAGVAQSPRYKIIEKRQSVAFWCNPISGHATLYWYQQILGQGPKLLIQFQNNGVVDDSQLPKDRFSAERLKGVDSTLKIQPAKLEDSAVYLCASSLDWDRVFTDTQYFGPGTRLTVL.

CDR3 sequence reads: CASGPGLETGELFF. CDR3 DNA sequence: TGTGCCAGCGGCCCGGGCCTAGAGACCGGGGAGCTGTTTTTT. The rearrangement uses TRBV6-1 and TRBJ2-2; no definite D call. Trimming cost V 8 bases and J 5 bases, with 15 bases left between them. Germline CDR1 and CDR2: MNHNS and SASEGT. The CDR3 runs 14 residues.

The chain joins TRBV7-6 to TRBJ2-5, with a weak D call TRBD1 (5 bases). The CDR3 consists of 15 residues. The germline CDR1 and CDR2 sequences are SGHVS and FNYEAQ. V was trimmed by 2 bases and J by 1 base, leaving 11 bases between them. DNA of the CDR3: TGTGCCAGCAGCTTACAGGGTTACGGCCAAGAGACCCAGTACTTC. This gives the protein CASSLQGYGQETQYF.

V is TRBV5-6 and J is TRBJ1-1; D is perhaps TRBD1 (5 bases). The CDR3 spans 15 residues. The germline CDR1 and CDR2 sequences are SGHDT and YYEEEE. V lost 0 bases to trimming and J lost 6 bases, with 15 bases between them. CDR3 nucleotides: TGTGCCAGCAGCTTGGGTGGCGGGGCCGGGGCTGAAGCTTTCTTT. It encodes CASSLGGGAGAEAFF.

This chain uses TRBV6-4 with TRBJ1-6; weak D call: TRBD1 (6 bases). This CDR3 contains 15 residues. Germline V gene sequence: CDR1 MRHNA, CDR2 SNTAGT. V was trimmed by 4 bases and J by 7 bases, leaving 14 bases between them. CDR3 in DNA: TGTGCCAGCAGTGCGGGGGGCGGCTTAAATTCACCCCTCCACTTT. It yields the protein CASSAGGGLNSPLHF.

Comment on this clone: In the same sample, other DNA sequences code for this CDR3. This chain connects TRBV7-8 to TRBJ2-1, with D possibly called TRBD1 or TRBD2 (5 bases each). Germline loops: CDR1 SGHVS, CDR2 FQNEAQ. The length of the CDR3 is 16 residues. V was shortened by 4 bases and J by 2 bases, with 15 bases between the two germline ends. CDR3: CASSSEGTRPYNEQFF. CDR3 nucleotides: TGTGCCAGCAGCTCCGAGGGGACCCGTCCCTACAATGAGCAGTTCTTC.